The 21 T cell receptor beta chains listed next were all sequenced from one sample in a study of cytomegalovirus exposure and HLA in healthy donors. The PCR had 60 Vbeta and 13 Jbeta primers. Produced via immunoSEQ multiplex PCR; TCRdb's table is partial and in-frame only. Of about 180,000 clones in the sample, about four fifths were seen once. The sequencing input was PBMCs. These receptors were collected from a woman aged 50 to 60 in good health and CMV-seropositive.

The chain couples TRBV18 to TRBJ2-4, with a possible D match to TRBD2 (6 bases). V was cut by 3 bases and J by 8 bases, with 11 bases left in between. Germline values: CDR1 KGHSH, CDR2 LQKENI. The CDR3 consists of 13 residues. The CDR3 spells CASSPGGRDIQYF. The DNA for the CDR3 is TGTGCCAGCTCACCGGGGGGAAGGGACATTCAGTACTTC.

This clone occurred once. The genes are TRBV14 and TRBJ1-5, with D perhaps matching TRBD1 (5 bases). This CDR3 has 14 amino acids. The germline V gene has CDR1 SGHDN and CDR2 FVKESK. Trimming shortened V by 2 bases and J by 4 bases, and 9 bases separated the two germline ends. The CDR3 DNA reads as TGTGCCAGCAGCCAATCAGGGATAAATCAGCCCCAGCATTTT. Translating it yields CASSQSGINQPQHF.

The chain has TRBV28 and TRBJ1-5; no clear D. Germline V gene lookup returns CDR1 MDHEN and CDR2 SYDVKM. There are 14 residues in the CDR3. V lost 3 bases, J lost 5 bases, and 11 bases lay in between. The CDR3 DNA reads as TGTGCCAGCAGTTTCATGGCAAATCATCAGCCCCAGCATTTT. It specifies CASSFMANHQPQHF. The full variable domain, completed using reference TRBV28 and TRBJ1-5, is DVKVTQSSRYLVKRTGEKVFLECVQDMDHENMFWYRQDPGLGLRLIYFSYDVKMKEKGDIPEGYSVSREKKERFSLILESASTNQTSMYLCASSFMANHQPQHFGDGTRLSIL.

The chain uses TRBV9 and TRBJ2-3, with D unresolved. Trimming pared 5 bases from V and 2 bases from J, leaving 18 bases between. Germline-derived CDR1 and CDR2 are SGDLS and YYNGEE. The length of the CDR3 is 16 residues. The CDR3 bases are TGTGCCAGCAGGGCAGATCGCGGCGAAAACACAGATACGCAGTATTTT. This gives the protein CASRADRGENTDTQYF.

V gene TRBV7-2 combines with J gene TRBJ2-3; D unresolved. Germline CDR1 reads SGHTA; CDR2 reads FQGNSA. The CDR3 is made up of 13 amino acids. Deletions cut 1 base from V and 4 bases from J, with 6 bases between. The DNA of the CDR3 is TGTGCCAGCAGCTTAGGCGCACCAGATACGCAGTATTTT. It yields the protein CASSLGAPDTQYF.

A note on this clone: Other nucleotide sequences in the sample specify the same CDR3. This chain links TRBV9 with TRBJ1-5; tentative D call: TRBD1 (5 bases). Germline CDR1 reads SGDLS; CDR2 reads YYNGEE. The CDR3 runs 15 residues. V lost 0 bases to trimming and J lost 2 bases, with 9 bases between them. CDR3 residues: CASSVGGGGNQPQHF. For the CDR3, the DNA is TGTGCCAGCAGCGTAGGCGGGGGAGGCAATCAGCCCCAGCATTTT.

Concerning this clone itself: The sample holds other DNA sequences that translate to the same CDR3. V is TRBV7-3 and J is TRBJ1-1; 9 bases map to TRBD1. Germline loops: CDR1 SGHTA, CDR2 FQGTGA. After removal of 3 bases from V and 2 bases from J, the junction contained 1 base not matched to a gene. The CDR3 length is 14 residues. The CDR3 here is CASSLGQGNTEAFF. The DNA of the CDR3 is TGTGCCAGCAGCTTGGGACAGGGAAACACTGAAGCTTTCTTT.

The V gene is TRBV4-3, the J gene TRBJ2-7; 7 nucleotides line up with TRBD2. Trimming took 0 bases from V and 2 from J; bases not matched to a gene: 13. The CDR3 sequence is 18 residues long. The germline V gene has CDR1 LGHNA and CDR2 YSLEER. The CDR3 DNA reads TGCGCCAGCAGCCAAGATCTTGGTGGGAGGGAAAACCCCTACGAGCAGTACTTC. Its protein is CASSQDLGGRENPYEQYF.

This clone was found a few times. V is TRBV5-4 and J is TRBJ2-1; 7 nucleotides align to TRBD1. The trim removed 2 bases at V and 13 bases at J, leaving 9 bases unmatched. CDR1 and CDR2 from the germline V gene are SGHNT and YYREEE (reference sequence). This CDR3 has 13 residues. In DNA form, the CDR3 reads TGTGCCAGCAGCTTTACAGGGGACAGTCAACAGTTCTTC. Encoded protein: CASSFTGDSQQFF.

The V gene is TRBV27, the J gene TRBJ2-3, with a tentative D call TRBD1 (6 bases). This CDR3 has 15 residues. Trimming shortened V by 5 bases and J by 4 bases, and 16 bases separated the two germline ends. From germline, CDR1 is MNHEY and CDR2 SMNVEV (reference sequence). CDR3 in amino acids: CASSSRGRPSDTQYF. The CDR3, as DNA: TGTGCCAGCAGTAGCAGGGGACGTCCTTCAGATACGCAGTATTTT.

This rearrangement joins TRBV5-6 to TRBJ2-1; 12 bases agree with TRBD2. Germline loops: CDR1 SGHDT, CDR2 YYEEEE. V dropped 0 bases and J dropped 9; count of bases not matched to a gene: 13. This CDR3 has 18 residues. CDR3 loop: CASSLGGLAGYRVGEQFF. The CDR3, as DNA: TGTGCCAGCAGCTTGGGCGGACTAGCGGGGTACCGGGTGGGTGAGCAGTTCTTC.

V and J are TRBV5-8 and TRBJ1-6; D is possibly TRBD1 (5 bases). The CDR3 is 16 amino acids. Germline V CDR1 and CDR2: SGHTS, YDEGEE. The germline V and J ends were trimmed by 4 bases and 9 bases, with 20 bases remaining between them. The DNA for the CDR3 is TGTGCCAGCAGCCCTCAGAGTGGACATTCAAGTTCACCCCTCCACTTT. Its protein is CASSPQSGHSSSPLHF.

The chain carries TRBV5-1 and TRBJ1-1; D is unclear. The CDR3 has 15 amino acids. The germline CDR1 and CDR2 sequences are SGHRS and YFSETQ. Trimming stripped 0 bases from V and 5 bases from J, with 14 bases between. The CDR3 DNA is TGCGCCAGCAGCTTGGCCGGGGTGAGGGATACTGAAGCTTTCTTT. Its protein is CASSLAGVRDTEAFF. Combining the CDR3 with reference TRBV5-1 and TRBJ1-1 gives the whole variable domain KAGVTQTPRYLIKTRGQQVTLSCSPISGHRSVSWYQQTPGQGLQFLFEYFSETQRNKGNFPGRFSGRQFSNSRSEMNVSTLELGDSALYLCASSLAGVRDTEAFFGQGTRLTVV.

In this sample, this clone turned up a few times. The chain is built from TRBV27 and TRBJ2-2; D is possibly TRBD1 (5 bases). The CDR3 consists of 13 residues. In germline, CDR1 is MNHEY, CDR2 SMNVEV (reference sequence). The V end was cut by 6 bases, the J end by 6 bases, with 11 bases between. The CDR3 spells CASRRGGAGELFF. DNA for the CDR3: TGTGCCAGCAGAAGGGGCGGAGCCGGGGAGCTGTTTTTT.

The chain links TRBV4-1 to TRBJ1-6; 8 bases are a match to TRBD1. This CDR3 spans 14 amino acids. Trimming cost V 6 bases and J 7 bases; bases outside gene matches: 5. Germline CDR1 is MGHRA and CDR2 is YSYEKL. The CDR3 region is CASRPGQANSPLHF. CDR3 nucleotide sequence: TGCGCCAGCAGACCGGGACAGGCGAATTCACCCCTCCACTTT.

This clone was picked up one time. Other DNA variants within this sample encode the same CDR3. The chain couples TRBV7-9 to TRBJ1-2; unclear D gene. Germline CDR1 SEHNR, CDR2 FQNEAQ (reference sequence). V lost 1 base to trimming and J lost 7 bases, with 7 bases between them. This CDR3 contains 12 residues. The CDR3 reads CASSLDGVGYTF. CDR3 DNA sequence: TGTGCCAGCAGCTTAGACGGGGTTGGCTACACCTTC.

The chain employs TRBV18 and TRBJ2-1, with TRBD1 matching 10 bases. The ends lost 6 bases at V and 3 bases at J; junction bases unmatched: 5. From germline, CDR1 is KGHSH and CDR2 LQKENI. CDR3 size: 15 residues. DNA of the CDR3: TGTGCCAGCTCCCGGACAGGGGGGGACTACAATGAGCAGTTCTTC. It translates to CASSRTGGDYNEQFF.

This clone was seen a handful of times. The chain has TRBV29-1 and TRBJ1-3; D is undetermined. Germline-derived CDR1 and CDR2 are SQVTM and ANQGSEA. With 5 bases removed from V and 8 bases from J, the gap between germline ends came to 16 bases. CDR3 size: 13 residues. In DNA form, the CDR3 reads TGCAGCGTTAGTCCTAATCGGAGAGACACCATATATTTT. This encodes CSVSPNRRDTIYF. Using reference TRBV29-1 and TRBJ1-3 for the parts outside the CDR3, the full variable domain is SAVISQKPSRDICQRGTSLTIQCQVDSQVTMMFWYRQQPGQSLTLIATANQGSEATYESGFVIDKFPISRPNLTFSTLTVSNMSPEDSSIYLCSVSPNRRDTIYFGEGSWLTVV.

The chain's CDR3 is CASSFLGGGAGAYEQYF. For the CDR3, the DNA is TGTGCCAGCAGTTTCTTGGGGGGTGGGGCGGGGGCCTACGAGCAGTACTTC. This chain links TRBV27 with TRBJ2-7; 7 bases agree with TRBD2. Trimming cost V 3 bases and J 2 bases; bases outside gene matches: 13. The CDR3 sequence is 17 residues long. Germline lookup yields CDR1 MNHEY and CDR2 SMNVEV (reference sequence).

This sequence joins TRBV5-1 and TRBJ1-4, with 7 bases identical to TRBD1. V shed 5 bases, J shed 5 bases, and the junction held 6 bases outside the gene matches. The CDR3 has 14 amino acids. CDR1 SGHRS and CDR2 YFSETQ come from the germline V gene. CDR3 amino acids: CASRPGTVNEKLFF. The DNA of the CDR3 is TGCGCCAGCAGGCCCGGGACAGTAAATGAAAAACTGTTTTTT.

The chain carries TRBV4-3 and TRBJ1-2; tentatively, D is TRBD1 (5 bases). V was shortened by 0 bases and J by 1 base, with 9 bases between the two germline ends. The germline V gene encodes CDR1 LGHNA and CDR2 YSLEER. The CDR3 runs to 15 residues. The CDR3 reads CASSQDRTLNYGYTF. The CDR3 DNA reads TGCGCCAGCAGCCAAGACAGGACACTTAACTATGGCTACACCTTC.